This paragraph reports one T cell receptor (beta chain). The data originate from a study of blood T cell repertoires in COVID-19. The CDR3 length is 15 residues. Germline V gene sequence: CDR1 MNHEY, CDR2 SVGAGI. Trimming took 6 bases from V and 3 from J; bases not matched to a gene: 7. Some clones are missing from TCRdb's copy, which holds only in-frame ones; the method was immunoSEQ multiplex PCR. Among about 260,000 clones listed, around nine tenths were seen once. The chain combines TRBV6-5 with TRBJ1-5; 8 nucleotides agree with TRBD1. The sample was peripheral blood. The clonotype comes from a woman aged 70-85 years with COVID-19, enrolled during active disease. The CDR3 bases are TGTGCCAGCAGAGAGACAGGGGCGGCCAATCAGCCCCAGCATTTT. Translation: CASRETGAANQPQHF.